A single sample gave rise to the 12 T cell receptor beta chains below, sequenced in a study of blood T cell repertoires in COVID-19. The assay was immunoSEQ multiplex PCR, and TCRdb's table has in-frame clones only and misses some. The sample holds fewer than 250,000 clones; 84% are singletons and the top ten take approximately 2%. Sequences were obtained from PBMCs or T cells enriched from blood (not recorded which). Receptor source: a man in his sixties who had recovered from COVID-19.

The rearrangement links TRBV27 to TRBJ1-6; 7 nucleotides align to TRBD1. V lost 5 bases and J lost 7; bases outside the gene matches: 11. Germline assignment: CDR1 MNHEY and CDR2 SMNVEV (reference sequence). The CDR3 loop spans 16 amino acids. CDR3 protein: CASSVRWTGENSPLHF. The CDR3 nucleotides are TGTGCCAGCAGTGTCCGATGGACAGGAGAGAATTCACCCCTCCACTTT.

This clone has only one observation. The chain combines TRBV6-2 or TRBV6-3 with TRBJ2-1; 11 nucleotides line up with TRBD2. Trimming removed 5 bases from V and 1 base from J; junction bases left unmatched: 1. There are 15 residues in the CDR3. Germline V gene sequence: CDR1 MNHEY, CDR2 SVGEGT. CDR3 DNA sequence: TGTGCCAGCAGTCGGACTAGCGGGTCCTACAATGAGCAGTTCTTC. Residues: CASSRTSGSYNEQFF.

This chain links TRBV7-9 with TRBJ2-2; no firm D call. The CDR3 has 15 amino acids. CDR1 and CDR2 (germline): SEHNR, FQNEAQ (reference sequence). The germline V and J ends were trimmed by 4 bases and 1 base, with 10 bases remaining between them. The CDR3 coding sequence is TGTGCCAGCAGCTCCTACCGGGTGAACACCGGGGAGCTGTTTTTT. It codes for CASSSYRVNTGELFF.

This rearrangement joins TRBV5-1 to TRBJ2-7, with 10 nucleotides matching TRBD1. This CDR3 is 16 amino acids long. V lost 4 bases to trimming and J lost 4 bases; unmatched junction nucleotides: 11. Germline V lookup: CDR1 SGHRS, CDR2 YFSETQ. The CDR3 region has the DNA TGCGCCAGCAGCACCACCCGACAGGGGGCGGAATACGAGCAGTACTTC. Its protein is CASSTTRQGAEYEQYF.

This clone has a handful of counts. The CDR3 sequence: CASSPRPGDRDNYGYTF. The DNA for the CDR3 is TGCGCCAGCAGCCCTCGGCCGGGGGACAGGGACAACTATGGCTACACCTTC. The chain uses TRBV5-1 and TRBJ1-2, with TRBD1 identical over 9 bases. Germline V CDR1 and CDR2: SGHRS, YFSETQ. The junction had 12 bases not matched to a gene; V was cut back by 4 bases and J by 2 bases. The length of the CDR3 is 17 residues.

This clone was detected only a few times. The chain links TRBV29-1 to TRBJ1-2; 7 nucleotides match TRBD1. The germline V gene has CDR1 SQVTM and CDR2 ANQGSEA. The CDR3 length is 14 residues. The V and J ends lost 2 bases and 4 bases, in that order; junction bases with no gene match: 7. CDR3 sequence: CSVEIPTGFYGYTF. In nucleotides, the CDR3 is TGCAGCGTTGAAATCCCGACAGGGTTCTATGGCTACACCTTC.

V gene TRBV13 combines with J gene TRBJ1-1; 7 nucleotides align to TRBD1. The CDR3 runs 14 residues. V was pared by 5 bases and J by 3 bases, with 6 bases of the junction left unmatched. Germline values: CDR1 PRHDT, CDR2 FYEKMQ (reference sequence). This CDR3 is CASSPPQGDTEAFF. The CDR3 region has the DNA TGTGCCAGCAGCCCACCCCAGGGGGACACTGAAGCTTTCTTT.

This clone was observed a single time. J is TRBJ1-4 and V is TRBV7-8, with D possibly TRBD1 on 5 matching bases. Germline V gene data show CDR1 as SGHVS and CDR2 as FQNEAQ. The CDR3 has 13 amino acids. V lost 5 bases, J lost 5 bases, and 9 bases lay in between. The CDR3 protein is CASSIGGNEKLFF. CDR3 nucleotides: TGTGCCAGCAGCATCGGGGGGAATGAAAAACTGTTTTTT. The complete variable domain, with remaining parts taken from reference TRBV7-8 and TRBJ1-4, reads GAGVSQSPRYKVAKRGQDVALRCDPISGHVSLFWYQQALGQGPEFLTYFQNEAQLDKSGLPSDRFFAERPEGSVSTLKIQRTQQEDSAVYLCASSIGGNEKLFFGSGTQLSVL.

The rearrangement links TRBV5-1 to TRBJ1-6; TRBD1 is a possible D gene (6 bases). There are 14 residues in the CDR3. Trimming took 4 bases from V and 3 from J, leaving 8 bases between them. CDR1 and CDR2 from the germline V gene are SGHRS and YFSETQ. The CDR3 coding sequence is TGCGCCAGCAGCCCGGGACACTATAATTCACCCCTCCACTTT. Protein: CASSPGHYNSPLHF.

The CDR3 nucleotides are TGTGCCAGCAGCTTATTTGGTGCAGGGGGATATGGCTACACCTTC. Its protein product is CASSLFGAGGYGYTF. This chain uses TRBV13 with TRBJ1-2; TRBD1 matches at 7 bases. The CDR3 covers 15 residues. Unmatched junction bases numbered 8, after V lost 2 bases and J lost 5 bases. Germline V gene sequence: CDR1 PRHDT, CDR2 FYEKMQ (reference sequence).

This clone was counted a single time. The chain recombines TRBV7-9 with TRBJ2-6, with D unresolved. Trimming stripped 7 bases from V and 0 bases from J, with 13 bases between. Germline assignment: CDR1 SEHNR and CDR2 FQNEAQ (reference sequence). The length of the CDR3 is 16 residues. Written as DNA, the CDR3 is TGTGCCAGCAACTTTGGGCGAAACTCTGGGGCCAACGTCCTGACTTTC. The encoded protein is CASNFGRNSGANVLTF.

The CDR3 region has the DNA TGTGCCATCAGTGCAACGGAGGCACAAGAGACCCAGTACTTC. This translates into CAISATEAQETQYF. This chain joins TRBV10-3 and TRBJ2-5, with a weak D call TRBD2 (5 bases). The CDR3 totals 14 residues. CDR1 and CDR2 (germline): ENHRY, SYGVKD. Trimming took 4 bases from V and 2 from J, leaving 11 bases between them.